This passage covers 20 T cell receptor beta chains from one sample sequenced in a study of post-analysis software for immune sequencing data. General study results and limits: The five TRBV segments detected at higher frequency in patients than in controls included TRBV5-6, TRBV5-1 and TRBV20-1.

Their antigens are not known. The library was made from cDNA and included unique molecular identifiers. TCRdb used MiXCR to reprocess the PCR reads, holding one entry per CDR3 protein. The sample lists about 820,000 distinct CDR3 sequences, 53% seen once, with 4.6% in the top ten. Sequencing was performed on blood. The receptors originated from a girl aged 5 to 17 with multiple sclerosis.

The V call is TRBV20-1, the J call TRBJ2-7; 11 bases line up with TRBD2. The junction had 16 bases not matched to a gene; V was cut back by 1 base and J by 5 bases. The CDR3 is made up of 18 amino acids. Germline V lookup: CDR1 DFQATT, CDR2 SNEGSKA (reference sequence). The CDR3 sequence is CSARGREASGRSVNEQYF. CDR3 in DNA: TGCAGTGCTAGAGGTCGGGAGGCTAGCGGGAGGTCGGTAAACGAGCAGTACTTC.

V usage is TRBV6-5 and J usage is TRBJ2-1, with D perhaps being TRBD1 or TRBD2 (5 bases each). CDR3 length equals 15 residues. Germline CDR1 MNHEY, CDR2 SVGAGI. Trimming removed 4 bases at V and 3 bases at J, with 13 bases between. CDR3 nucleotide sequence: TGTGCCAGCAGTTCCTCGAGGGGAGTCTACAATGAGCAGTTCTTC. Translation: CASSSSRGVYNEQFF.

The V gene is TRBV5-1, the J gene TRBJ2-2, with D hard to call. V shed 2 bases and J shed 0 bases, with 5 bases lying between them. Germline CDR1 reads SGHRS; CDR2 reads YFSETQ. The CDR3 sequence is 14 residues long. CDR3 sequence: CASSFTANTGELFF. Written as DNA, the CDR3 is TGCGCCAGCAGCTTTACAGCGAACACCGGGGAGCTGTTTTTT.

This rearrangement joins TRBV7-9 to TRBJ2-5; TRBD1 aligns across 8 bases. The CDR3 extends over 13 amino acids. From germline, CDR1 is SEHNR and CDR2 FQNEAQ (reference sequence). Germline trimming cut 8 bases from V and 1 base from J; bases unmatched to any gene: 3. DNA of the CDR3: TGTGCCAGCGGGGGGACAGGCCAAGAGACCCAGTACTTC. The encoded protein is CASGGTGQETQYF. The whole variable domain, filled in from reference TRBV7-9 and TRBJ2-5, reads DTGVSQNPRHKITKRGQNVTFRCDPISEHNRLYWYRQTLGQGPEFLTYFQNEAQLEKSRLLSDRFSAERPKGSFSTLEIQRTEQGDSAMYLCASGGTGQETQYFGPGTRLLVL.

The chain carries TRBV29-1 and TRBJ2-7; 8 bases map to TRBD1. This CDR3 is 13 amino acids long. Trimming took 1 base from V and 6 from J; bases not matched to a gene: 5. Germline V CDR1 and CDR2: SQVTM, ANQGSEA. Here the CDR3 reads CSVEGAGGGEQYF. CDR3 DNA: TGCAGCGTTGAAGGCGCAGGGGGCGGCGAGCAGTACTTC.

The chain carries TRBV20-1 and TRBJ1-5; 7 bases align to TRBD1. This CDR3 is 15 amino acids long. Losses at the gene ends were 6 bases for V and 0 bases for J; bases not matched to a gene: 8. CDR1 is DFQATT and CDR2 is SNEGSKA in the germline V gene (reference sequence). This CDR3 reads CSAQIQGNSNQPQHF. For the CDR3, the DNA is TGCAGTGCCCAAATACAGGGGAATAGCAATCAGCCCCAGCATTTT.

This clonotype was seen a few times. V and J are TRBV20-1 and TRBJ2-3; TRBD1 matches at 8 bases. V dropped 6 bases and J dropped 2; count of bases not matched to a gene: 13. Per the germline V gene, CDR1 is DFQATT and CDR2 is SNEGSKA (reference sequence). CDR3 length equals 16 residues. The CDR3 DNA reads as TGCAGTGCCCAAACCCGGACAGGGACCATCACAGATACGCAGTATTTT. Residues: CSAQTRTGTITDTQYF.

The J gene is TRBJ1-2, the V gene TRBV20-1; D is unresolved. Germline CDR1 DFQATT, CDR2 SNEGSKA (reference sequence). The CDR3 runs to 13 residues. The CDR3 sequence is CSAWQTSNYGYTF. The DNA for the CDR3 is TGCAGCGCCTGGCAGACTTCTAACTATGGCTACACCTTC.

This sequence joins TRBV15 and TRBJ2-3, with D uncertain. CDR1 and CDR2 (germline): LNHNV, YYDKDF (reference sequence). V shed 5 bases and J shed 2 bases, with 14 bases lying between them. CDR3 size: 15 residues. The CDR3 DNA sequence: TGTGCCACCAGCCACCGGGTCGCGAACACAGATACGCAGTATTTT. Protein: CATSHRVANTDTQYF.

The chain employs TRBV5-1 and TRBJ2-5; 8 nucleotides line up with TRBD1. With 4 bases clipped from V and 3 bases from J, the junction kept 8 bases outside the gene matches. The CDR3 runs 15 residues. CDR1 is SGHRS, CDR2 YFSETQ, per germline. CDR3 residues: CASSRQTGEEETQYF. The CDR3 coding sequence is TGCGCCAGCAGCAGGCAGACAGGGGAGGAAGAGACCCAGTACTTC.

The sample holds a few counts of this clonotype. This sequence joins TRBV7-3 and TRBJ2-3, with D possibly being TRBD1 (6 bases). Deletions cut 5 bases from V and 4 bases from J, with 10 bases between. This CDR3 comprises 13 residues. Germline CDR1 reads SGHTA; CDR2 reads FQGTGA. The CDR3, as DNA: TGTGCCAGCAGCCGGGACAACTCAGATACGCAGTATTTT. Translated, it gives CASSRDNSDTQYF.

The J gene is TRBJ1-4, the V gene TRBV6-5, with TRBD1 as a possible D gene (5 bases). V lost 6 bases and J lost 5, with 13 bases in between. CDR3 length: 14 residues. The germline V gene has CDR1 MNHEY and CDR2 SVGAGI. CDR3 residues: CASSNRQRNEKLFF. The CDR3 DNA reads TGTGCCAGCAGCAACCGACAGAGAAATGAAAAACTGTTTTTT.

This rearrangement joins TRBV20-1 to TRBJ2-3; D gene uncertain. Trimming left V 5 bases short and J 0 bases short, with 12 bases between. Looked up from germline, CDR1 is DFQATT and CDR2 is SNEGSKA (reference sequence). The CDR3 is made up of 14 amino acids. The CDR3 here is CSASASTSTDTQYF. In DNA, the CDR3 is TGCAGTGCTTCAGCGAGCACTAGCACAGATACGCAGTATTTT.

In nucleotides, the CDR3 is TGTGCCACCAGCAGGGACTCCGGAAGGACAGTTATGGGTTTCTACGAGCAGTACTTC. Translated: CATSRDSGRTVMGFYEQYF. The chain uses TRBV15 and TRBJ2-7; possible D gene TRBD1, 6 bases. Between the trimmed V and J ends, which lost 3 bases and 3 bases, there was a span of 27 bases. From germline, CDR1 is LNHNV and CDR2 YYDKDF (reference sequence). This CDR3 region has 19 residues.

The V call is TRBV20-1, the J call TRBJ2-4, with a weak D call TRBD2 (5 bases). The J call may be mistaken, given a closer DNA end match to TRBJ2-7. The CDR3 has 17 residues. Germline assignment: CDR1 DFQATT and CDR2 SNEGSKA (reference sequence). DNA of the CDR3: TGCAGTGCTAGAGTGCCCCCAGGAGCGGTCGTCACCTACGAGCAGTACTTC. This sequence encodes CSARVPPGAVVTYEQYF.

V is TRBV20-1 and J is TRBJ2-1; D unclear. The V gene's germline CDR1 is DFQATT and CDR2 SNEGSKA (reference sequence). The CDR3 is made up of 13 amino acids. V lost 0 bases, J lost 9 bases, and 12 bases lay in between. Written as DNA, the CDR3 is TGCAGTGCTAGAGAGACGGGCTGGGGTGAGCAGTTCTTC. Its protein is CSARETGWGEQFF.

This clonotype was seen a few times. This chain connects TRBV7-8 to TRBJ2-4, with D possibly TRBD2 on 6 matching bases. The DNA end is a closer match to TRBJ2-7, so the J assignment may be wrong. CDR1 is SGHVS and CDR2 is FQNEAQ in the germline V gene. The CDR3 sequence is 14 residues long. The CDR3 is CASRLRETTYEQYF. The CDR3 DNA is TGTGCCAGCAGGCTCCGGGAGACAACCTACGAGCAGTACTTC.

V and J are TRBV5-1 and TRBJ1-4; no definite D call. Germline V lookup: CDR1 SGHRS, CDR2 YFSETQ. Trimming shortened V by 2 bases and J by 0 bases, and 8 bases separated the two germline ends. This CDR3 contains 15 residues. CDR3 sequence: CASSFQGSTNEKLFF. The CDR3 region has the DNA TGCGCCAGCAGCTTTCAAGGCTCAACTAATGAAAAACTGTTTTTT.

The chain couples TRBV7-9 to TRBJ2-1; D possibly corresponds to TRBD1 (6 bases). The CDR3 totals 15 residues. Trimming removed 5 bases at V and 5 bases at J, with 16 bases between. Germline assignment: CDR1 SEHNR and CDR2 FQNEAQ (reference sequence). CDR3 sequence reads: CASSGGQLSHNEQFF. The CDR3 bases are TGTGCCAGCAGCGGAGGACAGCTTAGCCACAATGAGCAGTTCTTC.

V and J are TRBV5-1 and TRBJ2-3; possible D gene TRBD2, 6 bases. V was cut by 5 bases and J by 2 bases, with 12 bases left in between. This CDR3 is built from 14 residues. The germline V gene encodes CDR1 SGHRS and CDR2 YFSETQ. The CDR3 bases are TGCGCCAGCAGACCCTGGGACTTCACAGATACGCAGTATTTT. It specifies CASRPWDFTDTQYF.